This T cell receptor beta chain was observed in a study of shared clonotypes between healthy human individuals. Overall study context: Researchers assigned three CD4 naive, three CD4 memory, two CD8 naive and one CD8 memory plate to each donor.

The authors distributed each subset's genomic DNA evenly over several immunoSEQ plates. TCRdb's table, derived via immunoSEQ multiplex PCR, lists solely in-frame clones and lacks some. The repertoire consists of some 1.4 million clones, with roughly 96% occurring once and the leading ten covering over 1%. Adults of Caucasian background living in Nashville, Tennessee made up all donors. General observations from the study: Among non-shared clonotypes, generation probabilities were lower than among those shared by all four donors.

A note on this clone: Antigen: not known.

The clonotype was recovered from a man aged 30-40 years in good health. Sequencing was done on a sample of naive CD4+ T cells sorted from blood. Noted subset: CD45RA+ positively selected.

The CDR3 DNA is TGTGCCATCAGTGAAGGGACTAGCGGGAGGGCGGGTTACAATGAGCAGTTCTTC. Its protein is CAISEGTSGRAGYNEQFF. The rearrangement uses TRBV10-3 and TRBJ2-1, with 16 bases aligning to TRBD2. The CDR3 loop spans 18 amino acids. The V gene end was trimmed by 3 bases and the J gene end by 4 bases; junction bases not matched to a gene: 6. Per germline, CDR1 ENHRY and CDR2 SYGVKD.